This T cell receptor (beta chain) was recovered during a study of Ad26.COV2.S vaccination and SARS-CoV-2 variants (dated by TCRdb to about 2021). Turning to the overall study: Donors in the vaccine arm were drawn from COV1001, a phase I-IIa trial of Ad26.COV2.S in healthy adults that was multicentre, randomized, double-blind and placebo-controlled. A total of roughly 30 samples were included in the TCR-sequenced set, comprising 19 Ad26.COV2.S vaccine recipients, 5 placebo recipients and 8 SARS-CoV-2 convalescent individuals. Dosing of Ad26.COV2.S was intramuscular, at either 5x10^10 or 1x10^11 viral particles, delivered as one shot or as two shots spaced 56 days apart. Investigators remained blinded to trial group allocation during experiments and outcome assessment. Participants in the trial were split at random into five groups of five each, receiving low-dose or high-dose Ad26.COV2.S once or twice, or else placebo on both occasions. TCRbeta repertoire sequencing was used to assess the specificity and breadth of SARS-CoV-2-reactive T cell receptors after Ad26.COV2.S vaccination. General study outcomes and caveats: Substantial breadth of spike-specific CD8+ and CD4+ T cell responses was reported after vaccination. Ad26.COV2.S recipients had higher spike-specific TCR breadth than placebo recipients (P = 0.0014). Non-spike TCR breadth was comparable between vaccine and placebo recipients, consistent with the vaccine containing only spike. The authors noted that the TCR breadth and depth analyses may have underestimated total T cell responses. The study was not powered for comparison of responses between vaccine doses or regimens.

The immunoSEQ Assay was used to sequence TCRbeta CDR3 regions. After extraction, genomic DNA underwent amplification by bias-controlled multiplex PCR, followed by high-throughput sequencing. Concerning the study's data processing: To quantify the absolute abundance of every unique TCRbeta CDR3 region, sequences were collapsed and filtered. T cell fraction was estimated by normalizing TCRbeta template counts to usable DNA, which was measured by amplifying reference genes present in all nucleated cells. Repertoire TCRs were annotated as SARS-CoV-2-specific when V gene, CDR3 amino acid sequence and J gene were exactly matched to a known reactive TCR set. MIRA supplied the reference SARS-CoV-2 TCR set, which was filtered for enrichment in COVID-19-positive ImmuneCODE repertoires so that public or cross-reactive TCRs were removed. Based on the MIRA antigens, annotated TCRs were further analysed at the level of specific ORF or position within ORF. Breadth was defined as annotated unique rearrangements over total unique productive rearrangements; depth was the summed frequency of those rearrangements. TCR breadth was compared between groups using two-sided Wilcoxon rank-sum tests. TCRdb stores this immuneACCESS table with in-frame sequences only. Part of the clones is absent; in the studies checked, under half of the shortfall reflects unresolved V genes, and no reason is known for the rest. That table furnishes V, J and clone size, whereas the DNA furnished D and trimming. The sample table contains some 340,000 clones; only one count was recorded for 85% of them. The ten largest clones represent around 2.2% of the sample.

The germline V gene (reference sequence) supplies CDR1 MNHNY and CDR2 SVGAGI. The germline ends are 12 bases apart after V is trimmed by 6 bases and J by 0 bases. Measured from the cysteine to the phenylalanine, the CDR3 is 15 residues long. The CDR3 DNA has 45 bases and is translated from base 1. Comments on this clone: Its cognate antigen has yet to be identified. Base qualities were left out, and no much larger clone turns up one base away.

The treatment or condition label of this sample denotes: 19 received Ad26.COV2.S at low or high dose, single or two shots; 5 received placebo; per-sample allocation not given. For vaccine and placebo recipients, the sequenced repertoires came from samples collected on day 63 after the first injection. In Cohort 1b, around 25 adults aged 18-55 years were enrolled at a single site in Boston, USA, between 29 July and 7 August 2020. As a vaccine, Ad26.COV2.S was a replication-incompetent adenovirus type 26 vector that expressed a prefusion-stabilized SARS-CoV-2 spike protein derived from the original Wuhan strain.

This clonotype was obtained from a person between 18 and 65 years old who received the Ad26.COV2.S COVID-19 vaccine or a placebo. The chain joins TRBV6-6 to TRBJ1-5, with the D segment identity uncertain. Source: peripheral blood, taken in a trial of Ad26.COV2.S vaccine versus placebo. The DNA reads as follows: TGTGCCAGCAGAGAGGCCCTTTATAGCAATCAGCCCCAGCATTTT. The resulting protein is CASREALYSNQPQHF.